This T cell receptor beta chain is from a study of OX40 agonist ivuxolimab in advanced cancers. About the study as a whole: Ivuxolimab, which targeted the costimulatory receptor OX40 (CD134), was an agonistic, fully human IgG2 monoclonal antibody. The paper describes the monotherapy dose-escalation part (N ≈ 51 patients) of the phase I trial of ivuxolimab. Patients were allowed to have had prior anti-PD-1, anti-PD-L1 or anti-CTLA-4 therapy, and 40% of the dose-escalation patients had been treated with checkpoint inhibitors. Intravenous ivuxolimab was administered to patients every 2 weeks at six dose levels: 0.01, 0.1, 0.3, 1.5, 3 and 10 mg/kg. A male proportion of nearly 85% and a mean age of approximately 62 years, ranging from 23 to 79, were recorded for the dose-escalation cohort. Among the approximately 50 dose-escalation patients, some 20 had hepatocellular carcinoma, approximately 15 melanoma, 9 renal cell carcinoma and 9 head and neck cancer. Peripheral TCRbeta sequencing was intended to test whether TCR sequence diversity was altered and clonal T-cell expansion was caused by ivuxolimab. Partial responses occurred in three dose-escalation patients, of whom one had hepatocellular carcinoma and two had cutaneous melanoma. Summary of the overall study and its limitations: The antigen specificity of the clonally expanded peripheral T cells was not determined. After ivuxolimab, more expanded clones were found on average in CD8+ T cells than in CD4+ T cells. Partial responders in the 0.1-3.0 mg/kg groups had among the lowest normalized peripheral clonal expansion, especially among CD8+ T cells. At doses of 0.1 to 3.0 mg/kg, clonal expansion of both CD4+ and CD8+ blood T cells was observed from baseline to week 6. Low levels of normalized T-cell clonal expansion were also seen in some patients who did not respond.

Genomic DNA was isolated from the sorted cells so that the TCRbeta CDR3 region could be sequenced. The immunoSEQ Assay was used to sequence the TCRbeta CDR3 regions. Entries here come from immuneACCESS through TCRdb and include only in-frame sequences with V and J called. Some clones fail to appear in such tables; in the studies checked, an unresolved V gene covers under half of the shortfall, and the cause of the remainder is unknown. This sample holds some 65,000 clones; about 85% were observed only once. The ten largest make up roughly 4% of the sample. The trial excluded patients who had a history of autoimmune disease or who were on systemic immunosuppression. Peripheral blood for TCR sequencing was drawn from every dose cohort at baseline, at cycle 4 day 1 and at cycle 7 day 1. The samples were taken from a phase I, first-in-human, multicenter, open-label dose-escalation trial of ivuxolimab. The trial enrolled adults with locally advanced or metastatic head and neck squamous cell, hepatocellular, melanoma or renal cell carcinoma. Before TCR sequencing, CD4+ T cells and CD8+ T cells were sorted from peripheral blood as separate populations.

Its CDR3 holds 14 amino acids, cysteine through phenylalanine. Only the CDR3 part of the read is kept: 42 bases, read in frame from the first base. Germline trimming: 6 bases from V, 6 bases from J; junction bases outside gene matches: 10. CDR1 and CDR2 are drawn from the germline V gene: MDHEN, SYDVKM. This clone was picked up one time. Its antigen remains undetermined. No base qualities exist here, and no much larger clone lies one base off it. This material consisted of CD4+ or CD8+ T cells sorted from blood, taken in a trial of the OX40 agonist ivuxolimab. This receptor was obtained from an adult with an advanced solid tumor such as melanoma, head and neck, liver or kidney cancer. The chain links TRBV28 with TRBJ2-7, and TRBD1 aligns with 8 junction nucleotides. The nucleotide sequence is TGTGCCAGCAGGGCCGGGACAGGTGGTCGCGAGCAGTACTTC. Translated, this is CASRAGTGGREQYF. Here the CDR3 is joined to the reference TRBV28 and TRBJ2-7 genes, and the full variable domain is: DVKVTQSSRYLVKRTGEKVFLECVQDMDHENMFWYRQDPGLGLRLIYFSYDVKMKEKGDIPEGYSVSREKKERFSLILESASTNQTSMYLCASRAGTGGREQYFGPGTRLTVT.